The clone carrying this T cell receptor (beta chain) appeared once. The antigen is undetermined. This specimen comes from a study of T cell clonotyping in hematopoietic cell transplantation. The CDR3 covers 17 residues. Germline CDR1 and CDR2: MDHEN and SYDVKM. The germline V and J ends were trimmed by 0 bases and 0 bases, with 14 bases remaining between them. Assay used: immunoSEQ multiplex PCR; TCRdb lists only in-frame clones, some missing. Found here are 40,000 to 55,000 clones, about 95% of them singletons; the top ten hold 0.85%. Study-wide findings and caveats: Cells were unsorted, so CD4 and CD8 contributions were not separated. Graft donor and pretransplant recipient Inverse Simpson Index values predicted broader posttransplant TCR diversity.

The chain combines TRBV28 with TRBJ1-1, with a weak D call TRBD1 (5 bases). Sequenced: peripheral blood mononuclear cells. The TCR was taken from a woman aged 50 to 60 in good health. Some clones in this sample may be carry-over from other donors' samples. The DNA for the CDR3 is TGTGCCAGCAGTTTATGGACAGTGAGTAAAGTGAACACTGAAGCTTTCTTT. Its translation is CASSLWTVSKVNTEAFF.